Sequencing of this T cell receptor (beta chain) was carried out in a study of vaccination effects on CD4 cells after COVID-19. ViraFEST expansion of antigen-specific CD4+ T cells with viral peptide pools preceded sequencing. Isolation of CD4+ T cells took place after 10 to 11 days of culture. According to the study, vaccine recipients showed no prior SARS-CoV-2 infection and negative nucleocapsid antibodies. TCRdb keeps only in-frame clones here, not all; method: immunoSEQ multiplex PCR. The profile shows about 65,000 clones, around 69% of them singletons. This clone was seen more than once but under ten times. Its antigen is unidentified. J lost 2 bases, V lost 7 bases, and 7 bases had no gene match. The germline V gene encodes CDR1 KGHDR and CDR2 SFDVKD. The CDR3 runs 17 residues.

This receptor was taken from a human donor who received a COVID-19 vaccine. This specimen was CD4+ T cells from PBMCs cultured with HCoV-NL63 spike peptides, taken before COVID-19 vaccination. The rearrangement links TRBV24-1 to TRBJ2-1; 13 bases agree with TRBD2. CDR3 in amino acids: CATSRSGTSGAYNEQFF. The CDR3 DNA sequence: TGTGCCACCAGCAGATCCGGGACTAGCGGGGCCTACAATGAGCAGTTCTTC.